Listed below are T cell receptor beta chains from one sample, sequenced in a study of early T cells in non-severe SARS-CoV-2 infection. One entry per CDR3 protein results from TCRdb running MiXCR on the 5' RACE reads. The sample carries roughly 20,000 distinct CDR3 sequences, roughly 5.1% recorded once. Source material: whole blood. The receptor source for this set is an adult who was a healthcare worker with PCR-confirmed SARS-CoV-2 infection or an uninfected control (not recorded which). CDR3s include the opening cysteine and the closing phenylalanine or tryptophan. Each record gives: V gene, D gene, J gene, clone size, CDR3 DNA, CDR3 protein. The D gene is left open where the match is weak. Only part of the rows carry a size: once, few, many, or a class if the clone is expanded.

V gene: TRBV3-1
D gene: .
J gene: TRBJ1-1
clone size: many
CDR3 DNA: TGTGCCAGCAGCTTATGGGTGGGGGATCGAATGAACACTGAAGCTTTCTTT
CDR3 protein: CASSLWVGDRMNTEAFF

V gene: TRBV20-1
D gene: .
J gene: TRBJ2-3
clone size: many
CDR3 DNA: TGCAGTGCTAGTCCCTCTTGGGATACGCAGTATTTT
CDR3 protein: CSASPSWDTQYF

V gene: TRBV20-1
D gene: .
J gene: TRBJ2-1
clone size: few
CDR3 DNA: TGCAGTGCTAGAGGGGAACTAGTGGGGGATGAGCAGTTCTTC
CDR3 protein: CSARGELVGDEQFF

V gene: TRBV5-4
D gene: .
J gene: TRBJ2-5
clone size: many
CDR3 DNA: TGTGCCAGCAGCGCCAGGGGGGGGCAGACCCAGTACTTC
CDR3 protein: CASSARGGQTQYF

V gene: TRBV15
D gene: .
J gene: TRBJ1-1
clone size: medium-sized
CDR3 DNA: TGTGCCACCAGCAGGGATACAGGGAGTGAAGCTTTCTTT
CDR3 protein: CATSRDTGSEAFF

V gene: TRBV2
D gene: .
J gene: TRBJ2-2
clone size: many
CDR3 DNA: TGTGCCAGCAGTGAAGGACTCCCCACCGGGGAGCTGTTTTTT
CDR3 protein: CASSEGLPTGELFF

V gene: TRBV5-1
D gene: TRBD1
J gene: TRBJ1-2
clone size: many
CDR3 DNA: TGCGCCAGCAGCTTGGTGGCAGGGGGGCACGGCTACACCTTC
CDR3 protein: CASSLVAGGHGYTF

V gene: TRBV11-3
D gene: TRBD1
J gene: TRBJ2-3
clone size: many
CDR3 DNA: TGTGCCAGCAGCTCGGGACAGGGTGAGACAGATACGCAGTATTTT
CDR3 protein: CASSSGQGETDTQYF

V gene: TRBV6-1
D gene: .
J gene: TRBJ1-1
clone size: .
CDR3 DNA: TGTGTTTGTGGGGCGAGCGCCTGGAACACTGAAGCTTTCTTT
CDR3 protein: CVCGASAWNTEAFF

V gene: TRBV20-1
D gene: TRBD2
J gene: TRBJ2-5
clone size: medium-sized
CDR3 DNA: TGCAGTGCTCCGTCTACGACTAGCGTAATAAAGACCCAGTACTTC
CDR3 protein: CSAPSTTSVIKTQYF

V gene: TRBV29-1
D gene: TRBD2
J gene: TRBJ2-1
clone size: .
CDR3 DNA: TGCAGCGGTAAGACTAGCGGCTACAATGAGCAGTTCTTC
CDR3 protein: CSGKTSGYNEQFF

V gene: TRBV11-2
D gene: TRBD2
J gene: TRBJ2-1
clone size: many
CDR3 DNA: TGTGCCAGCAGCTCCCTTAGCGGGAGGTCGAACAATGAGCAGTTCTTC
CDR3 protein: CASSSLSGRSNNEQFF

V gene: TRBV6-2/TRBV6-3
D gene: TRBD2
J gene: TRBJ2-1
clone size: many
CDR3 DNA: TGTGCCAGCAGTCAAAACGTTCTGCAGCGGGAGGGCCGCAATGAGCAGTTCTTC
CDR3 protein: CASSQNVLQREGRNEQFF

V gene: TRBV6-2/TRBV6-3
D gene: TRBD2
J gene: TRBJ2-3
clone size: many
CDR3 DNA: TGTGCCAGCAGTTACGATAGACTAGCGGGAGAAAGAGATACGCAGTATTTT
CDR3 protein: CASSYDRLAGERDTQYF

V gene: TRBV12-3/TRBV12-4
D gene: .
J gene: TRBJ1-1
clone size: many
CDR3 DNA: TGTGCCAGCAGTCCCCAGGGGCTGGACACTGAAGCTTTCTTT
CDR3 protein: CASSPQGLDTEAFF

V gene: TRBV27
D gene: .
J gene: TRBJ2-1
clone size: .
CDR3 DNA: TGTGCCAGCAGCCGATTAGGGTCCTACAATGAGCAGTTCTTC
CDR3 protein: CASSRLGSYNEQFF

V gene: TRBV6-1
D gene: .
J gene: TRBJ1-4
clone size: many
CDR3 DNA: TGTGCCAGCAGTGAGTTGGGGGGCTTGGGTGAAAAACTGTTTTTT
CDR3 protein: CASSELGGLGEKLFF

V gene: TRBV14
D gene: .
J gene: TRBJ2-5
clone size: .
CDR3 DNA: TGTGCCAGCAGCCAACTGACAGGCCAAGAGACCCAGTACTTC
CDR3 protein: CASSQLTGQETQYF

V gene: TRBV10-3
D gene: .
J gene: TRBJ2-2
clone size: many
CDR3 DNA: TGTGCCACTAGCAGCGCTTCTGGGAGTGGCGGGGAGCTGTTTTTT
CDR3 protein: CATSSASGSGGELFF

V gene: TRBV19
D gene: .
J gene: TRBJ2-3
clone size: many
CDR3 DNA: TGTGCCAGTAGGTCCGGGGATGGTGGCACAGATACGCAGTATTTT
CDR3 protein: CASRSGDGGTDTQYF